The clone carrying this T cell receptor (beta chain) has only a few counts. The data were obtained in a study of T cells in Graves' hyperthyroidism and ophthalmopathy. CDR1 and CDR2 (germline): SNHLY, FYNNEI. CDR3 length: 14 residues. V lost 1 base to trimming and J lost 1 base, with 7 bases between them. It was RNA transcripts that yielded the amplified TCR beta CDR3 regions. Using the HTBI primer set, a first-round RT-PCR was run on the TCR CDR3. Each CDR3 protein gets one entry after TCRdb re-called the multiplex PCR reads with MiXCR. The sample holds approximately 500,000 distinct CDR3 sequences, approximately 44% seen once. These patients, aged 18 to 65, had recently diagnosed hyperthyroidism lasting under 2 months. Diagnoses were made from clinical symptoms, serum measures (thyroxine and TRAb), thyroid ultrasound and orbital computed tomography.

This chain joins TRBV2 and TRBJ1-2; D ambiguous. This sequence was found in a woman under 30 with Graves' hyperthyroidism. The sample was peripheral blood or thyroid tissue (not recorded which). The CDR3 spells CASSEDSGNYGYTF. CDR3 DNA: TGTGCCAGCAGTGAAGACAGTGGTAACTATGGCTACACCTTC.